What follows is one TCR beta chain and its context. No cognate antigen has been identified for it. One junction end disagrees with the germline gene, perhaps due to a read error. Donors were healthy HIV-negative adults with no recently reported acute infections or vaccinations. Only Caucasian adults living in Nashville, Tennessee, USA were represented among the donors. CD4+ T cells were enriched through magnetic negative selection, after which naive cells were positively selected on CD45RA and the remaining negative fraction served as the memory subset. Blood was obtained by leukapheresis, after which PBMCs were separated by Ficoll-Histopaque density gradient centrifugation and cryopreserved in liquid nitrogen vapor phase. Analytical flow cytometry was used to check the purity and quantity of each magnetically sorted T cell population. Genomic DNA was isolated from each sorted fraction and quantified by UV absorbance on a Nanodrop 2000c.

Based on the germline V gene (reference sequence), the CDR1 and CDR2 sequences are SSHAT and FNYEAQ. Including cysteine and phenylalanine, the CDR3 has 18 amino acids. CDR3 DNA only is kept here, 54 bases in frame from base 1. This entry is derived from a study of shared clonotypes between healthy human individuals (dated by TCRdb to the early 2020s). Study-wide context: Two women and three men aged 18 to 49 years were included in the cohort. For each donor, CD4 naive and CD4 memory were each run on three plates, CD8 naive on two plates, and CD8 memory on one plate. To estimate repertoire size and how much clonotype sharing occurs between individuals, the study deeply sequenced the blood TCR repertoires of several healthy adults. To increase sequencing depth and limit assay-specific biases, different laboratories used diverse techniques to prepare libraries and sequence TCR repertoires. Per donor, leukapheresis produced somewhere between about 0.94 and 9 billion PBMCs.

Using the deep immunoSEQ assay, multiplex PCR amplified TCR CDR3 regions from genomic DNA. Extracted genomic DNA from each cell subset was spread evenly across all wells of several immunoSEQ 96-well plates, with each plate serving as a replicate. For sorted subsets, each replicate PCR was loaded with 200 ng genomic DNA, equivalent to 30,000 or so T cell genomes. The purified libraries were quantified using a Qubit 3.0 fluorometer, sized with a Bioanalyzer 2100, and then quantified again using the KAPA Library Quantification kit. Every immunoSEQ 96-well plate was sequenced on a dedicated single-read 150-cycle Illumina NextSeq 550 flow cell. In the paper's pipeline: Because the immunoSEQ output included only junctional sequences and no quality scores, the filtering could not be the same as the filtering used for full-length reads. To assign V/J genes and CDR3, sequences were annotated against IMGT germline references using PyIR, a Python wrapper for IgBLAST v1.9. Reads were removed for weak V/J assignments (E-value above 1e-6), missing CDR3, stop codons, out-of-frame junctions, or ambiguous translated residues. A V3J clonotype was defined by an identical inferred V gene, J gene, and CDR3 amino acid sequence. The percentage overlap between two repertoires was calculated by dividing the number of shared unique clonotypes by the size of the smaller repertoire. Richness of each repertoire was evaluated using RTK rarefaction, the Chao1 estimator, and Recon v2.1 estimates of unobserved clonotypes. Generation probabilities for all TCRbeta clonotypes obtained by the gDNA method from a handful of donors were computed using OLGA. TCRdb stores this immuneACCESS table with in-frame sequences only. Part of the clones is absent; in the studies checked, under half of the shortfall reflects unresolved V genes, and no reason is known for the rest. V and J calls and clone size are given by that table; D and trimming were obtained from the DNA. Here the sample has a few million clones; around 94% occur a single time. In total, the top ten clones hold around 0.14% of the sample.

What the authors observed across the whole study: When several donors were compared, the shared fraction of clonotypes was about 5.2% for naive CD4, approximately 3.3% for naive CD8, roughly 2.5% for memory CD4, and 0.3% to 0.5% for memory CD8. Based on pairwise subsampling, the degree of clonotype sharing among donors was expected to be affected by sequencing depth. Naive subsets generally had larger estimated clonotype richness than memory subsets. Higher generation probabilities were observed for clonotypes shared by all four sorted-subset donors than for non-shared clonotypes. Because the study included a small number of donors, the genetic and exposure-history diversity represented was limited. Incomplete sequencing was indicated by rarefaction of sorted-subset datasets, despite the large sequencing depth. Sampling was restricted to blood, and TCR repertoires in tissues likely differ from the TCR repertoires found in blood.

The sample comprised naive CD4+ T cells sorted from blood. The cell subset or site label, as the study defines it: CD45RA+ positively selected. This TCR was recovered from a man aged 18 to 35 in good health. The V and J segments used are TRBV7-7 and TRBJ1-6, with an unclear D gene assignment. CDR3 sequence: CASSLRTKSAKYNSPLHF. The DNA reads TGTGCTAGCAGCCTTCGGACGAAATCGGCGAAATATAATTCACCCCTCCACTTT.